Each of the 21 T cell receptor beta chains below was sequenced from the same sample in a study of OX40 agonist ivuxolimab in advanced cancers. TCRdb's copy holds only in-frame clones and misses some; the assay was immunoSEQ multiplex PCR. Of some 80,000 clones listed, more than 70% are singletons. The sample consisted of CD4+ or CD8+ T cells sorted from blood, taken in a trial of the OX40 agonist ivuxolimab. These TCRs come from an adult with an advanced solid tumor such as melanoma, head and neck, liver or kidney cancer.

The rearrangement joins TRBV25-1 to TRBJ1-4; 8 positions match TRBD1. The V and J ends lost 3 bases and 8 bases, in that order; junction bases with no gene match: 11. Germline V gene sequence: CDR1 MGHDK, CDR2 SYGVNS. The CDR3 loop spans 16 amino acids. The CDR3, as DNA: TGTGCCAGCAGTGATTCGACAGGGGCCCGGGGCGAAAAACTGTTTTTT. Amino acid sequence: CASSDSTGARGEKLFF.

The chain has TRBV5-4 and TRBJ2-5; TRBD1 or TRBD2 may be the D gene (5 bases each). The CDR3 sequence is 14 residues long. Trimming removed 5 bases at V and 5 bases at J, with 16 bases between. The germline V gene encodes CDR1 SGHNT and CDR2 YYREEE (reference sequence). The CDR3 sequence is CASSRGAERETQYF. Here the CDR3 DNA reads TGTGCCAGCAGTCGAGGGGCCGAGAGGGAGACCCAGTACTTC. Combining the CDR3 with reference TRBV5-4 and TRBJ2-5 gives the whole variable domain ETGVTQSPTHLIKTRGQQVTLRCSSQSGHNTVSWYQQALGQGPQFIFQYYREEENGRGNFPPRFSGLQFPNYSSELNVNALELDDSALYLCASSRGAERETQYFGPGTRLLVL.

CDR3: CASSRDTYSNQPQHF. CDR3 DNA sequence: TGTGCCAGCAGTAGGGACACTTATAGCAATCAGCCCCAGCATTTT. The chain employs TRBV27 and TRBJ1-5, with a weak D call TRBD1 (6 bases). The germline V and J ends were trimmed by 5 bases and 0 bases, with 11 bases remaining between them. Germline values: CDR1 MNHEY, CDR2 SMNVEV (reference sequence). This CDR3 is 15 amino acids long.

V is TRBV11-3 and J is TRBJ2-1; D is perhaps TRBD2 (6 bases). There are 16 residues in the CDR3. CDR1 is SGHNT and CDR2 is YENEEA in the germline V gene. Trimming removed 4 bases from V and 1 base from J, with 14 bases in between. CDR3 amino acids: CASSSGGLASYNEQFF. The CDR3 DNA reads TGTGCCAGCAGCTCAGGCGGCCTAGCGTCCTACAATGAGCAGTTCTTC.

The rearrangement joins TRBV30 to TRBJ2-3, with 7 bases that match TRBD2. Germline V gives CDR1 GTSNPN, CDR2 SVGIG (reference sequence). The CDR3 spans 13 residues. The V gene end was trimmed by 0 bases and the J gene end by 9 bases; junction bases not matched to a gene: 6. This CDR3 is CAWSVQAGGTQYF. Here the CDR3 DNA reads TGTGCCTGGAGTGTACAGGCCGGGGGGACGCAGTATTTT. Supplemented by reference TRBV30 and TRBJ2-3, the full variable domain reads SQTIHQWPATLVQPVGSPLSLECTVEGTSNPNLYWYRQAAGRGLQLLFYSVGIGQISSEVPQNLSASRPQDRQFILSSKKLLLSDSGFYLCAWSVQAGGTQYFGPGTRLTVL.

This chain joins TRBV6-6 and TRBJ1-5; 8 bases line up with TRBD1. This CDR3 has 15 amino acids. Looked up from germline, CDR1 is MNHNY and CDR2 is SVGAGI (reference sequence). Germline trimming cut 5 bases from V and 7 bases from J; bases unmatched to any gene: 10. CDR3 coding DNA: TGTGCCAGCAGTCCTTCACGCGGACAGGGACAGCCCCAGCATTTT. Its translation: CASSPSRGQGQPQHF.

The CDR3 region has the DNA TGTGCCAGCAGTTACGAAGGACAGGGGGCCTACGAGCAGTACTTC. Translating it yields CASSYEGQGAYEQYF. The V call is TRBV6-5, the J call TRBJ2-7; 10 bases are shared with TRBD1. This CDR3 comprises 15 residues. Per germline, CDR1 MNHEY and CDR2 SVGAGI. With 2 bases clipped from V and 2 bases from J, the junction kept 3 bases outside the gene matches.

The rearrangement links TRBV10-1 to TRBJ2-3, with 8 bases lining up with TRBD2. The CDR3 is 18 amino acids. Germline trimming cut 0 bases from V and 5 bases from J; bases unmatched to any gene: 13. CDR1 is WNHNN and CDR2 is SYGVQD in the germline V gene (reference sequence). CDR3 loop: CASSESKWTGGSRDTQYF. The CDR3 DNA is TGCGCCAGCAGTGAGTCGAAATGGACGGGAGGGTCGCGAGATACGCAGTATTTT.

V usage is TRBV19 and J usage is TRBJ1-1, with no clear D. V was trimmed by 6 bases and J by 6 bases, leaving 5 bases between them. There are 10 residues in the CDR3. CDR1 and CDR2 (germline): LNHDA, SQIVND (reference sequence). DNA of the CDR3: TGTGCCAGTAGCGGACCTGAAGCTTTCTTT. Protein sequence: CASSGPEAFF.

The gene calls are TRBV30 and TRBJ1-5; D might be TRBD1 (5 bases). The V end lost 4 bases, the J end lost 4 bases, and 11 bases lay between the germline ends. CDR1 and CDR2 from the germline V gene are GTSNPN and SVGIG (reference sequence). The CDR3 is 13 amino acids. The CDR3 coding sequence is TGTGCCTGGAATAGACAGACTAATCAGCCCCAGCATTTT. This encodes CAWNRQTNQPQHF.

This sequence joins TRBV6-1 and TRBJ2-3; the match to TRBD1 covers 11 bases. This CDR3 contains 15 residues. Trimming took 3 bases from V and 4 from J; bases not matched to a gene: 3. CDR1 MNHNS and CDR2 SASEGT come from the germline V gene. For the CDR3, the DNA is TGTGCCAGCAGTGATTGGGGACAGGGGGCAGATACGCAGTATTTT. This codes for CASSDWGQGADTQYF.

The chain is built from TRBV5-6 and TRBJ1-1, with D unresolved. The germline gives CDR1 SGHDT, CDR2 YYEEEE. The CDR3 contains 12 residues. Trimming removed 0 bases at V and 5 bases at J, with 5 bases between. The CDR3 reads CASSLVETEAFF. CDR3 in DNA: TGTGCCAGCAGCTTGGTAGAAACTGAAGCTTTCTTT.

This sequence joins TRBV19 and TRBJ2-7; possibly TRBD1 for D (5 bases). The CDR3 length is 13 residues. CDR1 is LNHDA and CDR2 is SQIVND in the germline V gene (reference sequence). The DNA for the CDR3 is TGTGCTACTTCAAGGGGTTTGGAGTACGAGCAGTACTTC. The encoded protein is CATSRGLEYEQYF.

V is TRBV10-1 and J is TRBJ2-2; D is perhaps TRBD1 or TRBD2 (5 bases each). Germline CDR1 is WNHNN and CDR2 is SYGVQD (reference sequence). The CDR3 totals 14 residues. The V end lost 6 bases, the J end lost 1 base, and 9 bases lay between the germline ends. CDR3 amino acids: CASRTGRNTGELFF. DNA for the CDR3: TGCGCCAGCAGGACGGGACGGAACACCGGGGAGCTGTTTTTT.

The rearrangement links TRBV4-2 to TRBJ1-4; D is undetermined. The germline V and J ends were trimmed by 6 bases and 6 bases, with 20 bases remaining between them. CDR3 length: 16 amino acids. The germline V gene encodes CDR1 LGHNA and CDR2 YNFKEQ. The CDR3 protein is CASRLGTGEGDEKLFF. The CDR3 DNA follows: TGTGCCAGCAGGTTAGGCACCGGAGAGGGTGATGAAAAACTGTTTTTT.

This clone appeared a few times. The rearrangement uses TRBV6-5 and TRBJ2-2, with 9 bases aligning to TRBD1. Germline values: CDR1 MNHEY, CDR2 SVGAGI. This CDR3 is 16 amino acids long. The V segment lost 2 bases and the J segment 7 bases; nucleotides outside the gene matches: 8. The CDR3 nucleotides read TGTGCCAGCAGTTACACTGGACAGGGGAGGGGCGGGGAGCTGTTTTTT. Translating gives CASSYTGQGRGGELFF.

The chain has TRBV6-4 and TRBJ1-5; D perhaps matches TRBD1 (6 bases). This CDR3 contains 15 residues. Trimming cost V 4 bases and J 2 bases, with 12 bases left between them. Per germline, CDR1 MRHNA and CDR2 SNTAGT. CDR3 sequence: CASSARNRGNQPQHF. The CDR3, as DNA: TGTGCCAGCAGTGCCAGGAACAGGGGCAATCAGCCCCAGCATTTT.

The J gene is TRBJ1-1, the V gene TRBV6-5, with D maybe TRBD1 (5 bases). Germline V gene lookup returns CDR1 MNHEY and CDR2 SVGAGI. This CDR3 has 14 residues. V lost 9 bases, J lost 3 bases, and 17 bases lay in between. The CDR3 region has the DNA TGTGCCAGTTACGATCCGCCGGGGGACACTGAAGCTTTCTTT. It yields the protein CASYDPPGDTEAFF.

J is TRBJ1-1 and V is TRBV5-1; 8 nucleotides line up with TRBD1. V lost 4 bases to trimming and J lost 1 base; unmatched junction nucleotides: 6. This CDR3 is built from 15 residues. Germline values: CDR1 SGHRS, CDR2 YFSETQ. CDR3 loop: CASSLPDRANTEAFF. Here the CDR3 DNA reads TGCGCCAGCAGCCTCCCGGACAGGGCGAACACTGAAGCTTTCTTT.

The CDR3 reads CAWSVSAGGFNYNSPLHF. The CDR3 DNA follows: TGTGCCTGGAGTGTTTCGGCAGGGGGTTTTAACTATAATTCACCCCTCCACTTT. The V call is TRBV30, the J call TRBJ1-6; 7 nucleotides match TRBD1. Germline values: CDR1 GTSNPN, CDR2 SVGIG (reference sequence). The CDR3 totals 18 residues. V lost 0 bases, J lost 3 bases, and 11 bases stayed unmatched.

The V gene is TRBV6-5, the J gene TRBJ2-5, with D tentatively TRBD2 (7 bases). In germline, CDR1 is MNHEY, CDR2 SVGAGI. CDR3 length: 15 amino acids. The germline V and J ends were trimmed by 8 bases and 2 bases, with 18 bases remaining between them. CDR3 protein: CASEKGRGVQETQYF. For the CDR3, the DNA is TGTGCCAGCGAAAAGGGGAGGGGGGTACAAGAGACCCAGTACTTC.